Listed here are 18 T cell receptor beta chains from one sample, sequenced in a study of persistence of HIV-infected CD4 T cells. The immunoSEQ assay was version 4, run in survey mode. Assay used: immunoSEQ multiplex PCR; TCRdb lists only in-frame clones, some missing. The data contain about 48,000 clones, about 80% of them seen just once; the ten biggest clones take up 3%. Cells were stimulated with CMV-infected fibroblast lysates at approximately 10 ug/mL. CD40L/CD69 double-negative CD45RO-high memory CD4+ T cells were collected. Their target antigens are unknown. The sequences come from CD4+ T cells sorted from PBMCs after roughly 18-hour stimulation, collected from a patient who received antiretroviral therapy. The receptors shown here come from an adult man with HIV who was CMV-seropositive.

The genes are TRBV7-9 and TRBJ1-2, with 12 bases lining up with TRBD1. CDR1 SEHNR and CDR2 FQNEAQ come from the germline V gene (reference sequence). V shed 0 bases, J shed 7 bases, and the junction held 6 bases outside the gene matches. There are 16 residues in the CDR3. This chain's CDR3 is CASSLAFGTGGSGYTF. The CDR3 DNA sequence: TGTGCCAGCAGCTTAGCGTTCGGGACAGGGGGCAGTGGCTACACCTTC.

This clone has just one count. This rearrangement joins TRBV12-3 or TRBV12-4 to TRBJ1-4; TRBD1 matches at 7 bases. The CDR3 length is 13 residues. The J segment lost 7 bases and the V segment lost 5 bases, leaving 4 bases of the junction unmatched. The CDR3 DNA sequence: TGTGCCAGCAGTCCTGGACAGGTTGAAAAACTGTTTTTT. Its protein is CASSPGQVEKLFF.

The chain joins TRBV7-2 to TRBJ1-5; D may be TRBD1 (6 bases). Trimming took off 1 base at V and 5 bases at J, with 12 bases between the two ends. From germline, CDR1 is SGHTA and CDR2 FQGNSA. The CDR3 runs to 15 residues. The CDR3 bases are TGTGCCAGCAGCTTAGGTCGGGGGGCTTATCAGCCCCAGCATTTT. It translates to CASSLGRGAYQPQHF.

This clone was observed at least ten times. The chain links TRBV6-5 to TRBJ1-4; 7 nucleotides align to TRBD1. The V and J ends lost 0 bases and 7 bases, in that order; junction bases with no gene match: 5. Germline V gives CDR1 MNHEY, CDR2 SVGAGI. The CDR3 runs 15 residues. The CDR3 bases are TGTGCCAGCAGTTACTCGACAGGGTTGGGTGAAAAACTGTTTTTT. Amino acids: CASSYSTGLGEKLFF.

There are a few counts of this clone. The chain links TRBV19 to TRBJ2-6; maybe TRBD2 (5 bases). The CDR3 has 15 amino acids. Per germline, CDR1 LNHDA and CDR2 SQIVND (reference sequence). V lost 5 bases, J lost 2 bases, and 10 bases lay in between. This CDR3 reads CASSSKGAGANVLTF. CDR3 coding DNA: TGTGCCAGTAGTTCCAAGGGAGCTGGGGCCAACGTCCTGACTTTC. The whole variable domain, filled in from reference TRBV19 and TRBJ2-6, reads DGGITQSPKYLFRKEGQNVTLSCEQNLNHDAMYWYRQDPGQGLRLIYYSQIVNDFQKGDIAEGYSVSREKKESFPLTVTSAQKNPTAFYLCASSSKGAGANVLTFGAGSRLTVL.

The chain is built from TRBV5-1 and TRBJ2-3, with D possibly TRBD1 on 6 matching bases. Germline lookup yields CDR1 SGHRS and CDR2 YFSETQ. V lost 4 bases, J lost 2 bases, and 14 bases lay in between. The CDR3 extends over 15 amino acids. CDR3 DNA: TGCGCCAGCAGCGTCACGTGGGGGCACACAGATACGCAGTATTTT. Its protein product is CASSVTWGHTDTQYF.

This clone was seen only a few times. The chain recombines TRBV30 with TRBJ2-2; TRBD2 matches 10 bases. V was clipped by 7 bases and J by 7 bases; unmatched bases: 15. Germline V gene lookup returns CDR1 GTSNPN and CDR2 SVGIG (reference sequence). The CDR3 consists of 16 residues. CDR3 loop: CASVPIGLAGVGELFF. In DNA form, the CDR3 reads TGTGCCTCCGTTCCCATTGGGCTAGCGGGAGTCGGGGAGCTGTTTTTT.

The table lists this clone with a few counts. The rearrangement uses TRBV27 and TRBJ1-2; D is possibly TRBD1 (5 bases). V lost 1 base and J 8 bases, leaving 11 bases between the germline ends. CDR1 is MNHEY and CDR2 is SMNVEV in the germline V gene (reference sequence). This CDR3 has 13 amino acids. CDR3 coding DNA: TGTGCCAGCAGTTTATTCGGGGGACGGGGCTACACCTTC. Its protein product is CASSLFGGRGYTF.

The V and J genes are TRBV7-6 and TRBJ1-2; TRBD1 might be the D (5 bases). Germline lookup yields CDR1 SGHVS and CDR2 FNYEAQ. The CDR3 contains 16 residues. Trimming pared 1 base from V and 4 bases from J, leaving 16 bases between. In DNA form, the CDR3 reads TGTGCCAGCAGCTTAGGGGCGCCGACGGGGGGCTATGGCTACACCTTC. Translation: CASSLGAPTGGYGYTF.

J is TRBJ2-3 and V is TRBV10-3, with a weak D call TRBD1 (7 bases). CDR3 length equals 14 residues. Germline values: CDR1 ENHRY, CDR2 SYGVKD. V lost 7 bases and J 0 bases, leaving 11 bases between the germline ends. CDR3 in amino acids: CAITQGGSTDTQYF. CDR3 bases: TGTGCCATCACCCAGGGGGGAAGCACAGATACGCAGTATTTT.

The chain recombines TRBV5-1 with TRBJ2-7; D remains unclear. The V end was cut by 2 bases, the J end by 2 bases, with 11 bases between. This CDR3 has 14 amino acids. Germline values: CDR1 SGHRS, CDR2 YFSETQ. CDR3 protein: CASSFNTQTYEQYF. As DNA, the CDR3 is TGCGCCAGCAGCTTTAATACTCAGACCTACGAGCAGTACTTC.

This chain links TRBV24-1 with TRBJ2-2; D possibly uses TRBD1 or TRBD2 (6 bases each). Trimming left V 6 bases short and J 4 bases short, with 17 bases between. Germline CDR1 KGHDR, CDR2 SFDVKD. CDR3 length: 16 amino acids. In DNA, the CDR3 is TGTGCCACCAGTCCCTCGGGGGCGCGGGGCACCGGGGAGCTGTTTTTT. Translation gives CATSPSGARGTGELFF.

The chain employs TRBV7-7 and TRBJ2-7; D is undetermined. There are 15 residues in the CDR3. CDR1 is SSHAT and CDR2 is FNYEAQ in the germline V gene (reference sequence). V shed 5 bases and J shed 2 bases, with 16 bases lying between them. CDR3 residues: CASSPSLSSPYEQYF. The CDR3 region has the DNA TGTGCCAGCAGCCCCTCGTTGAGTTCCCCCTACGAGCAGTACTTC. Filled out from reference TRBV7-7 and TRBJ2-7, the complete variable domain reads GAGVSQSPRYKVTKRGQDVTLRCDPISSHATLYWYQQALGQGPEFLTYFNYEAQPDKSGLPSDRFSAERPEGSISTLTIQRTEQRDSAMYRCASSPSLSSPYEQYFGPGTRLTVT.

This rearrangement joins TRBV9 to TRBJ2-1; the D gene is possibly TRBD2 (5 bases). V shed 2 bases and J shed 6 bases, with 15 bases lying between them. Germline V CDR1 and CDR2: SGDLS, YYNGEE. The CDR3 is 15 amino acids. CDR3 sequence reads: CASSVSSSLTNEQFF. In nucleotides, the CDR3 is TGTGCCAGCAGCGTTTCCTCTAGCCTAACCAATGAGCAGTTCTTC.

This clone was seen a handful of times. The chain links TRBV28 to TRBJ1-1, with 7 bases aligning to TRBD1. With 4 bases clipped from V and 4 bases from J, the junction kept 9 bases outside the gene matches. CDR3 length: 15 amino acids. Germline CDR1 reads MDHEN; CDR2 reads SYDVKM. The CDR3, as DNA: TGTGCCAGCAGTTCCCCAACGGCAGGGGGCACTGAAGCTTTCTTT. It codes for CASSSPTAGGTEAFF.

The V and J genes are TRBV25-1 and TRBJ2-3, with D possibly TRBD1 on 6 matching bases. V was shortened by 6 bases and J by 5 bases, with 21 bases between the two germline ends. From germline, CDR1 is MGHDK and CDR2 SYGVNS. The CDR3 has 16 amino acids. CDR3 region: CASSKDRSPVGDTQYF. CDR3 coding DNA: TGTGCCAGCAGCAAAGACAGGTCCCCGGTTGGAGATACGCAGTATTTT.

This clone was seen a few times. The chain is built from TRBV29-1 and TRBJ2-4, with D maybe TRBD1 (6 bases). The germline V and J ends were trimmed by 5 bases and 0 bases, with 11 bases remaining between them. This CDR3 spans 14 amino acids. In germline, CDR1 is SQVTM, CDR2 ANQGSEA. As DNA, the CDR3 is TGCAGCGTTAGCGGACAGTCAGCCAAAAACATTCAGTACTTC. This gives the protein CSVSGQSAKNIQYF.

V is TRBV5-4 and J is TRBJ2-1, with 8 bases fitting TRBD2. Germline CDR1 SGHNT, CDR2 YYREEE (reference sequence). The V and J ends lost 4 bases and 2 bases, in that order; junction bases with no gene match: 8. CDR3 length: 16 amino acids. CDR3 coding DNA: TGTGCCAGCAGCCCAGCAGATAGCGGGACCTACAATGAGCAGTTCTTC. It encodes CASSPADSGTYNEQFF.